The TCR beta chain under discussion was sequenced for a study of PD-1 blockade in mismatch repair-deficient tumors. The germline CDR1 and CDR2 sequences are SGHNT and YENEEA. Trimming took off 5 bases at V and 7 bases at J, with 15 bases between the two ends. CDR3 size: 13 residues. Clones were sequenced by immunoSEQ multiplex PCR, and TCRdb holds only the in-frame ones, with some missing. Of more than 30,000 clones in the sample, approximately 85% are singletons; the top ten hold about 4%. This TCR was recovered from an adult with mismatch repair-deficient cancer. The rearrangement links TRBV11-3 to TRBJ2-7, with D tentatively TRBD1 (6 bases). Here the sequenced sample was peripheral blood, taken roughly 75 weeks after starting pembrolizumab. CDR3 nucleotide sequence: TGTGCCAGCAGCGTACAGGGTCTACGGGAGCAGTACTTC. Translated: CASSVQGLREQYF.